Presented here are 26 T cell receptor beta chains from one specimen sequenced in a study of blood T cell repertoires in COVID-19. Data came from immunoSEQ multiplex PCR; TCRdb stores just in-frame clones and leaves some out. Found here are roughly 40,000 clones, 76% of them singletons; the top ten hold under 9.5%. Sequencing was performed on peripheral blood. The receptors were gathered from a man aged 65 to 79 with active or convalescent COVID-19.

The chain's CDR3 is CASSLVPAGNTGELFF. The CDR3 DNA sequence: TGCGCCAGCAGCTTGGTGCCAGCGGGGAACACCGGGGAGCTGTTTTTT. The genes are TRBV5-1 and TRBJ2-2, with D perhaps matching TRBD2 (6 bases). The CDR3 contains 16 residues. Germline V gene lookup returns CDR1 SGHRS and CDR2 YFSETQ. Trimming left V 0 bases short and J 1 base short, with 10 bases between.

The J gene is TRBJ2-7, the V gene TRBV14, with TRBD2 matching 8 bases. The CDR3 sequence is 17 residues long. The V segment lost 4 bases and the J segment 5 bases; nucleotides outside the gene matches: 16. The V gene's germline CDR1 is SGHDN and CDR2 FVKESK. DNA of the CDR3: TGTGCCAGCAGCCCCCTCCGACGGGGGGGTCTGGGGAACGAGCAGTACTTC. It specifies CASSPLRRGGLGNEQYF.

The chain employs TRBV3-1 (or the pseudogene TRBV3-2) and TRBJ1-6, with D unclear. This CDR3 comprises 17 residues. Per germline, CDR1 LGHDT and CDR2 YNNKEL (reference sequence). V dropped 0 bases and J dropped 8 bases, with 17 bases sitting between them. DNA of the CDR3: TGTGCCAGCAGCCAAGATAACTCCTGGTTATCGCATTCACCCCTCCACTTT. Encoded protein: CASSQDNSWLSHSPLHF.

The gene calls are TRBV19 and TRBJ1-2, with 8 nucleotides matching TRBD1. This CDR3 region has 14 residues. The V segment lost 7 bases and the J segment 3 bases; nucleotides outside the gene matches: 7. The germline V gene has CDR1 LNHDA and CDR2 SQIVND (reference sequence). The DNA for the CDR3 is TGTGCCAGTAACTCCGGGACAGGCGACTATGGCTACACCTTC. It translates to CASNSGTGDYGYTF.

This chain connects TRBV5-8 to TRBJ1-2; the match to TRBD1 covers 9 bases. The CDR3 has 14 residues. The J segment lost 4 bases and the V segment lost 2 bases, leaving 3 bases of the junction unmatched. CDR1 is SGHTS and CDR2 is YDEGEE in the germline V gene. CDR3 coding DNA: TGTGCCAGCAGCTTTAGGGACAGGGCCTATGGCTACACCTTC. It translates to CASSFRDRAYGYTF.

The chain combines TRBV21-1 with TRBJ2-6; the D call of TRBD1 is as the table states it, not checked on the DNA. TRBV21-1 is a recognized pseudogene. The CDR3 contains 16 residues. CDR3 sequence (DNA): TGTGCCAGCAGCGGTAACAGATACTCTGGGGCCAACGTCCTGACTTTC. It translates to CASSGNRYSGANVLTF.

The chain couples TRBV28 to TRBJ1-3; the D gene is possibly TRBD1 (6 bases). This CDR3 is built from 18 residues. From germline, CDR1 is MDHEN and CDR2 SYDVKM. Trimming stripped 3 bases from V and 0 bases from J, with 18 bases between. The CDR3 reads CASSFFSTGYGSGNTIYF. CDR3 coding DNA: TGTGCCAGCAGTTTTTTCTCGACAGGCTACGGCTCTGGAAACACCATATATTTT.

The V call is TRBV27, the J call TRBJ1-2; TRBD1 aligns across 10 bases. This CDR3 has 14 amino acids. Per the germline V gene, CDR1 is MNHEY and CDR2 is SMNVEV (reference sequence). V was pared by 3 bases and J by 8 bases, with 6 bases of the junction left unmatched. This chain's CDR3 is CASSFTGQGQGYTF. The CDR3 region has the DNA TGTGCCAGCAGTTTCACGGGACAGGGGCAGGGCTACACCTTC.

This clone was counted once. The chain has TRBV11-2 and TRBJ2-2; D is possibly TRBD2 (6 bases). The CDR3 has 15 residues. CDR1 and CDR2 from the germline V gene are SGHAT and FQNNGV. The V end lost 4 bases, the J end lost 3 bases, and 12 bases lay between the germline ends. The CDR3 region has the DNA TGTGCCAGCAGCTGGGGGAGACTAGACACCGGGGAGCTGTTTTTT. Translating it yields CASSWGRLDTGELFF.

This chain joins TRBV7-3 and TRBJ1-1, with D hard to call. There are 14 residues in the CDR3. Per germline, CDR1 SGHTA and CDR2 FQGTGA. V dropped 1 base and J dropped 12 bases, with 18 bases sitting between them. In nucleotides, the CDR3 is TGTGCCAGCAGCTTAAATGCGGGGATGGAGGTATCTTTCTTT. It encodes CASSLNAGMEVSFF.

This chain links TRBV7-9 with TRBJ2-7; D is unresolved. CDR1 is SEHNR, CDR2 FQNEAQ, per germline (reference sequence). Trimming took off 5 bases at V and 5 bases at J, with 13 bases between the two ends. This CDR3 is built from 13 residues. CDR3 in DNA: TGTGCCAGCAGCCAACAGCTTGGCCACGAGCAGTACTTC. As protein: CASSQQLGHEQYF.

The CDR3 loop is CASSPTGGASYEQYF. DNA of the CDR3: TGTGCCAGCAGTCCAACAGGGGGCGCCTCTTACGAGCAGTACTTC. This chain connects TRBV28 to TRBJ2-7; TRBD1 aligns across 9 bases. Germline V CDR1 and CDR2: MDHEN, SYDVKM. The length of the CDR3 is 15 residues. With 5 bases clipped from V and 4 bases from J, the junction kept 9 bases outside the gene matches.

J is TRBJ2-7 and V is TRBV5-1; D remains unclear. The CDR3 loop spans 13 amino acids. CDR1 SGHRS and CDR2 YFSETQ come from the germline V gene. V gave up 1 base and J gave up 3 bases, with 8 bases separating them. CDR3 residues: CASSLFGSYEQYF. For the CDR3, the DNA is TGCGCCAGCAGCTTGTTTGGTAGCTACGAGCAGTACTTC.

The CDR3 sequence is CASINRGATEAFF. The CDR3 DNA reads as TGTGCCAGCATTAACAGGGGGGCGACTGAAGCTTTCTTT. This sequence joins TRBV12-3 or TRBV12-4 and TRBJ1-1; 8 positions match TRBD1. This CDR3 has 13 residues. V lost 7 bases to trimming and J lost 5 bases; unmatched junction nucleotides: 6.

By proportion, this clone is medium-sized. This sequence joins TRBV5-1 and TRBJ1-4; D ambiguous. The CDR3 has 12 amino acids. Germline lookup yields CDR1 SGHRS and CDR2 YFSETQ. V lost 5 bases and J 8 bases, leaving 10 bases between the germline ends. This chain's CDR3 is CASRTGREKLFF. The CDR3 DNA reads as TGCGCCAGCAGGACGGGTCGGGAAAAACTGTTTTTT. Based on the CDR3 plus reference TRBV5-1 and TRBJ1-4, the full variable domain is KAGVTQTPRYLIKTRGQQVTLSCSPISGHRSVSWYQQTPGQGLQFLFEYFSETQRNKGNFPGRFSGRQFSNSRSEMNVSTLELGDSALYLCASRTGREKLFFGSGTQLSVL.

This clone was observed a handful of times. The chain is built from TRBV9 and TRBJ1-6, with D possibly being TRBD1 (5 bases). The ends were cut back, 4 bases at V and 7 bases at J, with 12 bases in the middle. This CDR3 contains 14 residues. The V gene's germline CDR1 is SGDLS and CDR2 YYNGEE. CDR3 sequence: CASSIDSRNSPLHF. CDR3 bases: TGTGCCAGCAGCATAGACAGTCGGAATTCACCCCTCCACTTT.

This clone has a handful of counts. V usage is TRBV18 and J usage is TRBJ1-1; TRBD1 agrees at 7 bases. CDR3 length: 15 amino acids. CDR1 and CDR2 (germline): KGHSH, LQKENI. Trimming at V came to 5 bases and at J to 11 bases, leaving 17 bases not matched to a gene. The CDR3 loop reads CASSIDNGGQQSAFF. The CDR3, as DNA: TGTGCCAGCTCAATAGACAACGGGGGACAGCAGTCTGCTTTCTTT.

The chain carries TRBV28 and TRBJ2-3; 11 nucleotides agree with TRBD2. Germline values: CDR1 MDHEN, CDR2 SYDVKM. CDR3 size: 16 residues. V was pared by 4 bases and J by 1 base, with 4 bases of the junction left unmatched. CDR3 nucleotides: TGTGCCAGCAGTTCCCAGACTAGCGGGGGCACAGATACGCAGTATTTT. Translation: CASSSQTSGGTDTQYF.

The chain combines TRBV28 with TRBJ2-1; 9 bases are a match to TRBD2. The CDR3 spans 16 residues. CDR1 and CDR2 (germline): MDHEN, SYDVKM. J was trimmed by 14 bases and V by 5 bases; bases with no gene match: 19. The CDR3 loop reads CASSPNRPPKRGEKFF. The CDR3 DNA sequence: TGTGCCAGCAGTCCAAACCGACCACCAAAGCGGGGGGAGAAGTTCTTC.

This sequence joins TRBV5-1 and TRBJ1-2, with D unresolved. Germline CDR1 SGHRS, CDR2 YFSETQ. The germline V and J ends were trimmed by 0 bases and 0 bases, with 18 bases remaining between them. The CDR3 spans 18 residues. As DNA, the CDR3 is TGCGCCAGCAGCTTGGGCGGTGCGGGAACCTTAGCTAACTATGGCTACACCTTC. Its protein product is CASSLGGAGTLANYGYTF.

The rearrangement uses TRBV6-6 and TRBJ1-5; TRBD1 agrees at 8 bases. Germline CDR1 is MNHNY and CDR2 is SVGAGI (reference sequence). The CDR3 covers 15 residues. The V segment lost 6 bases and the J segment 2 bases; nucleotides outside the gene matches: 6. The DNA of the CDR3 is TGTGCCAGCAGCACCGACAGGGGAGGCAATCAGCCCCAGCATTTT. Protein product: CASSTDRGGNQPQHF.

The chain is built from TRBV2 and TRBJ1-5; no firm D call. This CDR3 contains 13 residues. Trimming shortened V by 2 bases and J by 4 bases, and 6 bases separated the two germline ends. Germline CDR1 is SNHLY and CDR2 is FYNNEI. CDR3 amino acids: CASSEQVNQPQHF. The CDR3, as DNA: TGTGCCAGCAGTGAACAGGTAAATCAGCCCCAGCATTTT. The full variable domain, completed using reference TRBV2 and TRBJ1-5, is EPEVTQTPSHQVTQMGQEVILRCVPISNHLYFYWYRQILGQKVEFLVSFYNNEISEKSEIFDDQFSVERPDGSNFTLKIRSTKLEDSAMYFCASSEQVNQPQHFGDGTRLSIL.

V is TRBV19 and J is TRBJ1-1; D remains unclear. V lost 4 bases to trimming and J lost 1 base, with 13 bases between them. CDR1 LNHDA and CDR2 SQIVND come from the germline V gene (reference sequence). The CDR3 length is 15 residues. The CDR3, as DNA: TGTGCCAGTAGTACAGGAAGCACCTCGAACACTGAAGCTTTCTTT. Its translation: CASSTGSTSNTEAFF.

The chain is built from TRBV28 and TRBJ1-3, with a tentative D call TRBD1 (5 bases). V was clipped by 3 bases and J by 1 base, with 13 bases between them. CDR1 MDHEN and CDR2 SYDVKM come from the germline V gene. CDR3 length: 16 amino acids. DNA of the CDR3: TGTGCCAGCAGTTTGTACCCGACAGATTCTGGAAACACCATATATTTT. Protein sequence: CASSLYPTDSGNTIYF.

J is TRBJ1-5 and V is TRBV15, with TRBD1 identical over 8 bases. The V segment lost 4 bases and the J segment 6 bases; nucleotides outside the gene matches: 8. CDR1 and CDR2 (germline): LNHNV, YYDKDF (reference sequence). CDR3 length: 15 residues. CDR3: CATSNLDREGQPQHF. The CDR3 region has the DNA TGTGCCACCAGCAACCTGGACAGGGAAGGTCAGCCCCAGCATTTT. The whole variable domain, filled in from reference TRBV15 and TRBJ1-5, reads DAMVIQNPRYQVTQFGKPVTLSCSQTLNHNVMYWYQQKSSQAPKLLFHYYDKDFNNEADTPDNFQSRRPNTSFCFLDIRSPGLGDTAMYLCATSNLDREGQPQHFGDGTRLSIL.

V usage is TRBV28 and J usage is TRBJ2-3; 9 positions agree with TRBD2. V trimming: 2 bases; J trimming: 2 bases; junction bases outside the gene matches: 5. The CDR3 is made up of 16 amino acids. Germline V gene lookup returns CDR1 MDHEN and CDR2 SYDVKM. The CDR3 coding sequence is TGTGCCAGCAGTTTAGTTGCGGGGGGGTACACAGATACGCAGTATTTT. Translated: CASSLVAGGYTDTQYF.